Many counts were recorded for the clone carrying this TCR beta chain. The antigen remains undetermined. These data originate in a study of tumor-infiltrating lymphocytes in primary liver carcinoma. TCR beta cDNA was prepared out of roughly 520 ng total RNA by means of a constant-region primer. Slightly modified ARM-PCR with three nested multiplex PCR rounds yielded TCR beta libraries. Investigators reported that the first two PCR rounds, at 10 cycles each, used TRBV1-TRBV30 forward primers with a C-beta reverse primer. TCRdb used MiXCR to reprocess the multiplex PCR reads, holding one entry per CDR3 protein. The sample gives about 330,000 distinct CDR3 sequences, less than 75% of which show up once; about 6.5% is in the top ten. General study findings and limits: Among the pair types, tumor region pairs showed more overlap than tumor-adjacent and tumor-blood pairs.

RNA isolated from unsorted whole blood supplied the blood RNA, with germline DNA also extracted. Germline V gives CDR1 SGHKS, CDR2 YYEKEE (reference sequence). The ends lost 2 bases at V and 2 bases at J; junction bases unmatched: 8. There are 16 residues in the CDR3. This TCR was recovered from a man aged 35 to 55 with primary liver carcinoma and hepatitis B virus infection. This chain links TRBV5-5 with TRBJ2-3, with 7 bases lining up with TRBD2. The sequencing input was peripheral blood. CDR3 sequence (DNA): TGTGCCAGCAGCTTTCGGGGGGACTATATCACAGATACGCAGTATTTT. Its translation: CASSFRGDYITDTQYF.